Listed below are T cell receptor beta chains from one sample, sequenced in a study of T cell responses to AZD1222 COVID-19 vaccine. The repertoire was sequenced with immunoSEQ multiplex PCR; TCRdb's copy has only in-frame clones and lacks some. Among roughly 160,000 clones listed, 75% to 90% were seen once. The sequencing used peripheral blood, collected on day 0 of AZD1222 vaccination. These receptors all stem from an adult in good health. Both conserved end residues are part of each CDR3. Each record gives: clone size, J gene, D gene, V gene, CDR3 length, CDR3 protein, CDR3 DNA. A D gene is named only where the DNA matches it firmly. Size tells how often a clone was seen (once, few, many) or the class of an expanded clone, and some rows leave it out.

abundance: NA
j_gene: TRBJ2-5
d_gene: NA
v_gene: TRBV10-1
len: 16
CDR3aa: CAICRTAPGDQETQYF
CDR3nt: TGCGCCATCTGCAGGACGGCCCCAGGGGACCAAGAGACCCAGTACTTC

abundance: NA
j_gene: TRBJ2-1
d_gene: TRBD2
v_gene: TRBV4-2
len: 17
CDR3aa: CASSQGPAGGLYNEQFF
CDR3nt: TGTGCCAGCAGCCAAGGTCCAGCGGGGGGACTATACAATGAGCAGTTCTTC

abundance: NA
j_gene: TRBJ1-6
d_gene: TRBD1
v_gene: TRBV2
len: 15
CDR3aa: CASRQETAGGSPLHF
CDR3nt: TGTGCCAGCAGGCAAGAGACCGCAGGGGGTTCACCCCTCCACTTT

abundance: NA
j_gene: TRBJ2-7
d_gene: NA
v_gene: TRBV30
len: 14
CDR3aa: CARAEASDSYEQYF
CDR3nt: TGTGCCCGAGCAGAGGCATCCGACTCCTACGAGCAGTACTTC

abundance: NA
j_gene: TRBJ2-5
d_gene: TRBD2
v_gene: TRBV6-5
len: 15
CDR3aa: CASSSWAGLQETQYF
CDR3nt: TGTGCCAGCAGCTCCTGGGCGGGACTACAAGAGACCCAGTACTTC

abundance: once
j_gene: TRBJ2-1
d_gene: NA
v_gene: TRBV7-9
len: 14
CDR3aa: CASSLLLKGNEQFF
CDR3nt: TGTGCCAGCAGCCTACTTTTAAAGGGGAATGAGCAGTTCTTC

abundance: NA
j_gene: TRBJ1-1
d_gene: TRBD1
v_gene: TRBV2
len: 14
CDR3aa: CASSDDGTGGASFF
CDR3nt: TGTGCCAGCAGTGATGACGGCACAGGGGGCGCGTCTTTCTTT

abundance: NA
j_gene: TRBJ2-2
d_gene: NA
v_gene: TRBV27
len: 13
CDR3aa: CASSSTGLTELFF
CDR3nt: TGTGCCAGCAGTTCCACAGGATTAACGGAGCTGTTTTTT

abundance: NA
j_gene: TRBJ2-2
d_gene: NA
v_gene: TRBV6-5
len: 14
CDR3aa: CASSYSEFSGELFF
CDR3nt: TGTGCCAGCAGTTACTCTGAGTTCTCCGGGGAGCTGTTTTTT

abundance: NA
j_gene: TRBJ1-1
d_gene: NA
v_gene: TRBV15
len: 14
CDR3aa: CATSRVAGNTEAFF
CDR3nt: TGTGCCACCAGCAGAGTAGCGGGGAACACTGAAGCTTTCTTT

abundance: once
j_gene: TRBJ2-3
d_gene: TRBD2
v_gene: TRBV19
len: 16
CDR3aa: CASGASRTSVPDTQYF
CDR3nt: TGTGCCAGTGGGGCCAGCCGGACTAGCGTCCCAGATACGCAGTATTTT

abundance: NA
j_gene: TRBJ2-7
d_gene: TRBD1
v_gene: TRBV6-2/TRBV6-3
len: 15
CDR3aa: CASSYGTGNPYEQYF
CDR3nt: TGTGCCAGCAGTTACGGGACAGGGAACCCCTACGAGCAGTACTTC

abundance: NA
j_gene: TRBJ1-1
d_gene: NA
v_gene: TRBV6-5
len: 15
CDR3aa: CASSYSYNAGAEAFF
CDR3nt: TGTGCCAGCAGTTACTCGTATAACGCGGGCGCTGAAGCTTTCTTT